This is a list of T cell receptor beta chains from one sample in a study of blood T cell repertoires in COVID-19. Generated by immunoSEQ multiplex PCR, the TCRdb table keeps only in-frame clones and is missing some. The sample has 200,000 or so clones; about four fifths are singletons. The sequenced sample was peripheral blood. All receptors come from an elderly woman with COVID-19, enrolled during active disease. Each CDR3 is given with its conserved first and last residue. The D gene is left open where the match is weak. Clone size is given for some rows only: seen once, a few or many times, or a class if the clone is expanded.

>TRBJ2-1|TRBV19|TRBD1|.
TGTGCCAGTAGTACCCCGACAGGGGGTTCCAAGTTCTTC
CASSTPTGGSKFF
>TRBJ2-7|TRBV9|TRBD2|.
TGTGCCAGCAGCGTCTCGGGACTAGTTGGGGTTTCCGAGCAGTACTTC
CASSVSGLVGVSEQYF
>TRBJ1-6|TRBV19|TRBD1|.
TGTGCCAGTAGTAGCCGCCCTACAGGGGCAGGTTCCTATAATTCACCCCTCCACTTT
CASSSRPTGAGSYNSPLHF
>TRBJ1-6|TRBV9|.|.
TGTGCCAGCAGCGAAAGTATGGGCCATTCACCCCTCCACTTT
CASSESMGHSPLHF
>TRBJ1-4|TRBV7-8|TRBD1|.
TGTGCCAGCAGCCGCACAGGGGGCCGGACTAATGAAAAACTGTTTTTT
CASSRTGGRTNEKLFF
>TRBJ2-4|TRBV4-3|.|few
TGCGCCAGCAGCCAAGATACATCCAGGAACATTCAGTACTTC
CASSQDTSRNIQYF
>TRBJ1-2|TRBV19|.|few
TGTGCCAGTAGTATACGGAACAGGGTTGAAGGCTACACCTTC
CASSIRNRVEGYTF
>TRBJ2-3|TRBV28|.|.
TGTGCCTCCCGACAGGTGGGCCCGACAGATACGCAGTATTTT
CASRQVGPTDTQYF
>TRBJ1-5|TRBV7-2|.|.
TGTGCCAGCAGCTTAGTCCAGACAGGTTGGGGCAATCAGCCCCAGCATTTT
CASSLVQTGWGNQPQHF
>TRBJ1-5|TRBV23-1|.|.
TGCGCCAGCAGTCAACGTCTAAGTTGTGGCAATCAGCCCCAGCATTTT
CASSQRLSCGNQPQHF
>TRBJ1-1|TRBV5-1|TRBD1|.
TGCGCCAGCAGCCAGGGGACAGTGGGCACTGAAGCTTTCTTT
CASSQGTVGTEAFF
>TRBJ2-3|TRBV9|TRBD2|.
TGTGCCAGCAGCCCAGGACTAGCGGGGGGGCCCACAGATACGCAGTATTTT
CASSPGLAGGPTDTQYF
>TRBJ1-2|TRBV19|TRBD1|.
TGTGCCAGTAGTATCGCACCGGGACAGGTCTATGGCTACACCTTC
CASSIAPGQVYGYTF
>TRBJ2-5|TRBV28|TRBD2|.
TGTGCCACCTCAGTTAGCGGGAGCCCTCGACAAGAGACCCAGTACTTC
CATSVSGSPRQETQYF
>TRBJ1-1|TRBV2|TRBD1|.
TGTGCCAGCAGTGCGACAGGGGGCCTGAACACTGAAGCTTTCTTT
CASSATGGLNTEAFF
>TRBJ2-7|TRBV4-2|TRBD2|.
TGTGCCAGCAGCCAAGGACTAGCGGTGACCTACGAGCAGTACTTC
CASSQGLAVTYEQYF
>TRBJ1-4|TRBV5-6|TRBD1|few
TGTGCCAGCAGCTTCGGGACAGGGGTTGGGGAAAAACTGTTTTTT
CASSFGTGVGEKLFF
>TRBJ1-5|TRBV7-9|TRBD1|.
TGTGCCAGCAGCACCCAGACAGGGGGCGGTAGCAATCAGCCCCAGCATTTT
CASSTQTGGGSNQPQHF
>TRBJ1-2|TRBV7-9|.|.
TGTGCCAGCAGCTCAGCGGGGCAGGGGTTATACTATGGCTACACCTTC
CASSSAGQGLYYGYTF
>TRBJ2-2|TRBV11-2|.|.
TGTGCCAGCAGCTTAGCCCCTGACGCGGGCGAGCTGTTTTTT
CASSLAPDAGELFF
>TRBJ1-1|TRBV24-1|TRBD1|.
TGTGCCACCAGTCGACAGGGGAGCACTGAAGCTTTCTTT
CATSRQGSTEAFF
>TRBJ1-1|TRBV5-1|TRBD1|.
TGCGCCAGCAGCAGAACAGGGGGCCTAACTGAAGCTTTCTTT
CASSRTGGLTEAFF
>TRBJ1-6|TRBV25-1|TRBD1|.
TGTGCCAGCAGGGCTGACAGGGGAGGTTATAATTCACCCCTCCACTTT
CASRADRGGYNSPLHF
>TRBJ2-3|TRBV7-9|TRBD2|.
TGTGCCAGCAGCCCCCAGACTAGCGGATTTTCATCAGATACGCAGTATTTT
CASSPQTSGFSSDTQYF
>TRBJ2-5|TRBV6-6|.|.
TGTGCCAGCAGCCCTCGGCTTCCAGGGGAAGAGACCCAGTACTTC
CASSPRLPGEETQYF